These 28 T cell receptor beta chains originate from one sample sequenced in a study of T cell responses to AZD1222 COVID-19 vaccine. Repertoires were generated with immunoSEQ multiplex PCR, while TCRdb's copy carries only in-frame clones and drops some. Of 120,000 or so clones in the sample, roughly nine tenths were seen once. This sample comprised peripheral blood, obtained on day 0 of AZD1222 vaccination. The receptor set was obtained from an adult in good health.

The chain employs TRBV19 and TRBJ2-7; 8 bases match TRBD1. Losses at the gene ends were 5 bases for V and 0 bases for J; bases not matched to a gene: 6. From germline, CDR1 is LNHDA and CDR2 SQIVND (reference sequence). The CDR3 spans 15 residues. The CDR3 DNA sequence: TGTGCCAGTAGTGGAAGGGACAGGTACTCCTACGAGCAGTACTTC. Amino acid sequence: CASSGRDRYSYEQYF.

The chain links TRBV28 to TRBJ2-1; D unresolved. The length of the CDR3 is 16 residues. Germline loops: CDR1 MDHEN, CDR2 SYDVKM. V lost 6 bases and J lost 0, with 15 bases in between. CDR3 sequence reads: CASSPLRPGSYNEQFF. Written as DNA, the CDR3 is TGTGCCAGCAGCCCCTTACGTCCGGGCTCCTACAATGAGCAGTTCTTC.

The count of this clone is one. The sample carries other DNA sequences with the same CDR3. The rearrangement joins TRBV2 to TRBJ2-7; TRBD1 or TRBD2 may be the D gene (5 bases each). The CDR3 extends over 12 amino acids. Germline lookup yields CDR1 SNHLY and CDR2 FYNNEI. Between the trimmed V and J ends, which lost 6 bases and 2 bases, there was a span of 8 bases. CDR3: CASRGDPYEQYF. The CDR3 nucleotides read TGTGCCAGCAGGGGGGACCCCTACGAGCAGTACTTC.

The chain has TRBV7-2 and TRBJ1-2; perhaps TRBD1 as D (5 bases). The V and J ends lost 1 base and 5 bases respectively, with 17 bases between them. The length of the CDR3 is 16 residues. CDR1 is SGHTA, CDR2 FQGNSA, per germline. CDR3 in amino acids: CASSLEGREILYGYTF. The CDR3 nucleotides read TGTGCCAGCAGCTTAGAGGGCAGGGAGATCCTTTATGGCTACACCTTC.

The CDR3 region has the DNA TGCGCCAGCAGCGTAGCAGCCGGGACAGACACAGATACGCAGTATTTT. Amino acid sequence: CASSVAAGTDTDTQYF. The J gene is TRBJ2-3, the V gene TRBV5-1; 7 bases are shared with TRBD1. The CDR3 covers 16 residues. The V gene's germline CDR1 is SGHRS and CDR2 YFSETQ. The V segment lost 4 bases and the J segment 2 bases; nucleotides outside the gene matches: 10.

This chain links TRBV28 with TRBJ2-5, with TRBD1 as a possible D gene (6 bases). V lost 5 bases to trimming and J lost 10 bases, with 17 bases between them. The germline V gene encodes CDR1 MDHEN and CDR2 SYDVKM. The CDR3 length is 13 residues. CDR3 DNA: TGTGCCAGCAGTCCCCAGACAGGTTGGGACCAGTACTTC. It yields the protein CASSPQTGWDQYF.

The table lists this clone with a count of one. The rearrangement links TRBV5-1 to TRBJ1-5; 10 nucleotides line up with TRBD1. CDR3 length: 15 amino acids. Trimming removed 0 bases from V and 6 bases from J; junction bases left unmatched: 3. CDR1 and CDR2 from the germline V gene are SGHRS and YFSETQ. CDR3 loop: CASSLGGQGGQPQHF. CDR3 DNA sequence: TGCGCCAGCAGCTTGGGTGGACAGGGGGGTCAGCCCCAGCATTTT.

The J gene is TRBJ2-3, the V gene TRBV5-4; 8 bases fit TRBD1. CDR1 and CDR2 from the germline V gene are SGHNT and YYREEE (reference sequence). This CDR3 region has 17 residues. V lost 4 bases, J lost 4 bases, and 14 bases stayed unmatched. CDR3 bases: TGTGCCAGCAGCCGTGTAGGCAGGGGGCGCGGGGCAGATACGCAGTATTTT. This codes for CASSRVGRGRGADTQYF.

The genes are TRBV24-1 and TRBJ2-1; no definite D call. Trimming removed 3 bases from V and 0 bases from J, with 17 bases in between. The CDR3 is 18 residues long. The germline V gene encodes CDR1 KGHDR and CDR2 SFDVKD. The DNA for the CDR3 is TGTGCCACCAGTGATCCCGGACGGAACACCAGCTCCTACAATGAGCAGTTCTTC. Its protein is CATSDPGRNTSSYNEQFF.

The rearrangement uses TRBV6-5 and TRBJ1-3, with D uncertain. The CDR3 has 15 residues. CDR1 MNHEY and CDR2 SVGAGI come from the germline V gene. Trimming shortened V by 2 bases and J by 4 bases, and 12 bases separated the two germline ends. This CDR3 is CASSYKRLYGNTIYF. The CDR3 DNA reads TGTGCCAGCAGTTACAAAAGGCTGTACGGAAACACCATATATTTT.

This clone was seen more than once but under ten times. The chain carries TRBV4-1 and TRBJ2-1; tentative D call: TRBD2 (6 bases). V shed 4 bases and J shed 7 bases, with 14 bases lying between them. Per germline, CDR1 MGHRA and CDR2 YSYEKL. CDR3 length: 14 amino acids. The CDR3: CASSPPGLYNEQFF. The CDR3 DNA follows: TGCGCCAGCAGCCCCCCGGGACTTTATAATGAGCAGTTCTTC.

This clone was recorded a few times. V usage is TRBV19 and J usage is TRBJ2-5, with a weak D call TRBD1 (6 bases). V was pared by 6 bases and J by 2 bases, with 10 bases between. The CDR3 is made up of 13 amino acids. The germline V gene encodes CDR1 LNHDA and CDR2 SQIVND (reference sequence). The CDR3 sequence: CASSTGQQETQYF. The CDR3 nucleotides read TGTGCCAGTAGCACTGGACAGCAAGAGACCCAGTACTTC.

This rearrangement joins TRBV5-1 to TRBJ2-1, with 10 bases fitting TRBD2. The CDR3 has 17 residues. CDR1 SGHRS and CDR2 YFSETQ come from the germline V gene. The ends lost 5 bases at V and 4 bases at J; junction bases unmatched: 12. The CDR3: CASSMAASGRFYNEQFF. The CDR3 DNA follows: TGCGCCAGCAGTATGGCGGCTAGCGGGAGATTTTACAATGAGCAGTTCTTC.

This rearrangement joins TRBV27 to TRBJ2-1; no clear D gene. Germline V gene lookup returns CDR1 MNHEY and CDR2 SMNVEV (reference sequence). The CDR3 totals 13 residues. V dropped 5 bases and J dropped 7 bases, with 12 bases sitting between them. The DNA of the CDR3 is TGTGCCAGCAGTACCCTCTGGGGTAATGAGCAGTTCTTC. This encodes CASSTLWGNEQFF.

The chain carries TRBV5-1 and TRBJ2-7; tentative D call: TRBD2 (6 bases). The CDR3 is made up of 16 amino acids. CDR1 is SGHRS, CDR2 YFSETQ, per germline. Trimming stripped 4 bases from V and 3 bases from J, with 20 bases between. Here the CDR3 DNA reads TGCGCCAGCAGCCTTTCCCCCGCCGGGCGGGGCTACGAGCAGTACTTC. Translated: CASSLSPAGRGYEQYF.

J is TRBJ1-6 and V is TRBV7-2; D is uncertain. Trimming took off 1 base at V and 10 bases at J, with 14 bases between the two ends. The CDR3 has 15 amino acids. Germline V CDR1 and CDR2: SGHTA, FQGNSA. DNA of the CDR3: TGTGCCAGCAGCTTAGGGCCGGGGATTGGGTCACCCCTCCACTTT. As protein: CASSLGPGIGSPLHF.

The chain employs TRBV28 and TRBJ1-1; maybe TRBD1 (6 bases). Germline CDR1 and CDR2: MDHEN and SYDVKM. V lost 8 bases to trimming and J lost 5 bases, with 9 bases between them. The CDR3 contains 11 residues. The CDR3 region is CASLDRTEAFF. CDR3 bases: TGTGCCAGCCTAGACAGGACTGAAGCTTTCTTT.

Concerning this clone: At the DNA level, this CDR3 is encoded by other sequences in the same sample as well. The CDR3 region is CASSVDGNTEAFF. CDR3 DNA sequence: TGTGCCAGCAGTGTCGACGGGAACACTGAAGCTTTCTTT. The chain couples TRBV2 to TRBJ1-1, with D unclear. Germline V gene data show CDR1 as SNHLY and CDR2 as FYNNEI. V lost 4 bases to trimming and J lost 1 base, with 7 bases between them. The CDR3 sequence is 13 residues long.

The chain uses TRBV28 and TRBJ1-5; D is unclear. V was clipped by 5 bases and J by 6 bases, with 20 bases between them. This CDR3 contains 16 residues. In germline, CDR1 is MDHEN, CDR2 SYDVKM. CDR3 DNA sequence: TGTGCCAGCAGTCCCTCCGGGGAGGGTTGGGTTCAGCCCCAGCATTTT. Translated, it gives CASSPSGEGWVQPQHF.

The V gene is TRBV10-2, the J gene TRBJ2-1; TRBD2 matches at 7 bases. Per germline, CDR1 WSHSY and CDR2 SAAADI. This CDR3 region has 14 residues. The V segment lost 9 bases and the J segment 7 bases; nucleotides outside the gene matches: 12. DNA for the CDR3: TGCGCCAGTCAACGCGGCGGGAGTTCGAATGAGCAGTTCTTC. Residues: CASQRGGSSNEQFF.

The chain has TRBV2 and TRBJ2-1, with 12 nucleotides matching TRBD2. This CDR3 is built from 15 residues. V shed 3 bases, J shed 6 bases, and the junction held 3 bases outside the gene matches. Germline-derived CDR1 and CDR2 are SNHLY and FYNNEI. CDR3 sequence reads: CASSDSSGRGNEQFF. DNA for the CDR3: TGTGCCAGCAGTGATTCTAGCGGGAGGGGCAATGAGCAGTTCTTC.

The rearrangement joins TRBV9 to TRBJ2-1, with 9 bases fitting TRBD2. The CDR3 is made up of 18 amino acids. After removal of 0 bases from V and 2 bases from J, the junction contained 9 bases not matched to a gene. Germline V gene lookup returns CDR1 SGDLS and CDR2 YYNGEE. The CDR3 sequence: CASSVVGSGSVTYNEQFF. Written as DNA, the CDR3 is TGTGCCAGCAGCGTAGTCGGTAGCGGGAGTGTAACCTACAATGAGCAGTTCTTC.

J is TRBJ1-4 and V is TRBV6-5; no clear D gene. Trimming cost V 8 bases and J 8 bases, with 9 bases left between them. The CDR3 totals 11 residues. Germline loops: CDR1 MNHEY, CDR2 SVGAGI. CDR3 sequence reads: CASGPFEKLFF. The CDR3 DNA reads TGTGCCAGCGGGCCATTCGAAAAACTGTTTTTT.

The V gene is TRBV12-3 or TRBV12-4, the J gene TRBJ2-3, with D possibly matching TRBD2 (6 bases). The CDR3 is made up of 12 amino acids. Trimming removed 4 bases at V and 6 bases at J, with 8 bases between. CDR3 protein: CASSSGRDTQYF. The CDR3 bases are TGTGCCAGCAGTTCAGGGAGGGATACGCAGTATTTT.

The chain couples TRBV6-5 to TRBJ1-1; D is unclear. Per germline, CDR1 MNHEY and CDR2 SVGAGI. The CDR3 totals 14 residues. Trimming took 8 bases from V and 3 from J, leaving 16 bases between them. CDR3 nucleotides: TGTGCCAGCCATTTTTCCCGGCGGGACACTGAAGCTTTCTTT. Translation gives CASHFSRRDTEAFF.

This clone was picked up one time. CDR3 loop: CASSNQGSTDTQYF. The CDR3, as DNA: TGTGCCAGCAGTAATCAGGGAAGCACAGATACGCAGTATTTT. The chain joins TRBV2 to TRBJ2-3; a possible D gene is TRBD1 (5 bases). Germline CDR1 and CDR2: SNHLY and FYNNEI. The CDR3 is 14 amino acids. V was clipped by 5 bases and J by 0 bases, with 9 bases between them.

V is TRBV10-3 and J is TRBJ1-2, with a possible D match to TRBD1 (5 bases). The CDR3 length is 14 residues. Trimming stripped 7 bases from V and 0 bases from J, with 12 bases between. Germline assignment: CDR1 ENHRY and CDR2 SYGVKD. CDR3 nucleotides: TGTGCCATCAAAGCGGGCAGGGCTAACTATGGCTACACCTTC. It yields the protein CAIKAGRANYGYTF.

The gene calls are TRBV28 and TRBJ2-7; D not resolved. Per the germline V gene, CDR1 is MDHEN and CDR2 is SYDVKM. The CDR3 has 11 amino acids. V lost 7 bases and J lost 5, with 9 bases in between. The CDR3 DNA reads TGTGCCAGCAAGGGTTACGACGAGCAGTACTTC. Its protein product is CASKGYDEQYF. Full variable domain (rest looked up from reference TRBV28 and TRBJ2-7): DVKVTQSSRYLVKRTGEKVFLECVQDMDHENMFWYRQDPGLGLRLIYFSYDVKMKEKGDIPEGYSVSREKKERFSLILESASTNQTSMYLCASKGYDEQYFGPGTRLTVT.